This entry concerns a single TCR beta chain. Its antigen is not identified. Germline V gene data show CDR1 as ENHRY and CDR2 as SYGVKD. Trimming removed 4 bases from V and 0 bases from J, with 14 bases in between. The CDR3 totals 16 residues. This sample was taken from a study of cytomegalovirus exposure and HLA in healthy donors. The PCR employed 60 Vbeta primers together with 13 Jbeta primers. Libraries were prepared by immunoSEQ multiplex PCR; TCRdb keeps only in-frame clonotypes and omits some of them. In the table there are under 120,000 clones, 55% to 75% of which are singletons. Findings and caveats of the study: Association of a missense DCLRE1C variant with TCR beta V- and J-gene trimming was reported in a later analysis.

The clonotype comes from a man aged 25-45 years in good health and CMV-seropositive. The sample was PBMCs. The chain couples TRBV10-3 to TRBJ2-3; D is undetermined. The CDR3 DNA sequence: TGTGCCATCAGTGGAGGTCAGCCCCTAAGCACAGATACGCAGTATTTT. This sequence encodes CAISGGQPLSTDTQYF.